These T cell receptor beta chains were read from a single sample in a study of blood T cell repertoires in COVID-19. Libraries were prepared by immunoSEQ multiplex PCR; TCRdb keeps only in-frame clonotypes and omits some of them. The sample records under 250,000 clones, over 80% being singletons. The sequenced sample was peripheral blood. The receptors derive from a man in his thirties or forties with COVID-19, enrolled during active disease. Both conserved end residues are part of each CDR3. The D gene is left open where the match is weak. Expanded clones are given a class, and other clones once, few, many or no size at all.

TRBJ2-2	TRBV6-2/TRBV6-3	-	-	TGTGCCAGCAGCAACTTCAGGGGTACCGGGGAGCTGTTTTTT	CASSNFRGTGELFF
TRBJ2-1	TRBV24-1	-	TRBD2	TGTGCCACCAGTGCCGGGGGGGCCGATGAGCAGTTCTTC	CATSAGGADEQFF
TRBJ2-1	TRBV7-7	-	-	TGTGCCAGCAGCCCCGGCGGGTCCTACAATGAGCAGTTCTTC	CASSPGGSYNEQFF
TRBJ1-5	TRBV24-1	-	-	TGTGCCACCAGTGATTTGCTTCCAGAAGGCGGTCAGCCCCAGCATTTT	CATSDLLPEGGQPQHF
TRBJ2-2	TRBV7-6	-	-	TGTGCCAGCGGCCCCATGGGAGAGAACACCGGGGAGCTGTTTTTT	CASGPMGENTGELFF
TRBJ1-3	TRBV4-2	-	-	TGTGCCAGCAGCAACATTCCGACAACCTCTGGAAACACCATATATTTT	CASSNIPTTSGNTIYF
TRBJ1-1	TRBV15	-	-	TGTGCCACCAGCTTTACTTCGAACACTGAAGCTTTCTTT	CATSFTSNTEAFF
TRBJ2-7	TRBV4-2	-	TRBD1	TGTGCCAGCAGCCAAGCTTGGACAGGGTTTTGGGAGCAGTACTTC	CASSQAWTGFWEQYF
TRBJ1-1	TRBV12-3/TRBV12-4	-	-	TGTGCCAGCACTCAGGGCACTGAAGCTTTCTTT	CASTQGTEAFF
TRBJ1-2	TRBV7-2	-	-	TGTGCCAGCAGCTTAGCGCCAGGGGTTAGTTATGGCTACACCTTC	CASSLAPGVSYGYTF
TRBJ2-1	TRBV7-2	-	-	TGTGCCAGCAGCTTAGTAGGCCAGGGGAATGAGCAGTTCTTC	CASSLVGQGNEQFF
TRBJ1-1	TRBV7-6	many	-	TGTGCCAGCAGCTTAGCCCCCGGACAATCCACTGAAGCTTTCTTT	CASSLAPGQSTEAFF
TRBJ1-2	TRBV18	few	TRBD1	TGTGCCAGCTCACGAGAGGGACAGGCTGTCTATGGCTACACCTTC	CASSREGQAVYGYTF
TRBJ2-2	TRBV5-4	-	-	TGTGCCAGCAGCTTACAGGAAAGGGTCAGGGCCGGGGAGCTGTTTTTT	CASSLQERVRAGELFF
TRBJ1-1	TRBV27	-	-	TGTGCCAGCAATCAGCGGTGGGGCACTGAAGCTTTCTTT	CASNQRWGTEAFF
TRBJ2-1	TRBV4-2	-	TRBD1	TGTGCCAGCAGCCAAGATGGGCAGGGGGCGCGTAATGAGCAGTTCTTC	CASSQDGQGARNEQFF
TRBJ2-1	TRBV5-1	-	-	TGCGCCAGCACCCTACGCGAGCCCTCCTACAATGAGCAGTTCTTC	CASTLREPSYNEQFF
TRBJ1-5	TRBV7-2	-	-	TGTGCCAGCAGCGCCGACAGGAGCAATCAGCCCCAGCATTTT	CASSADRSNQPQHF
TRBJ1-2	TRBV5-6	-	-	TGTGCCAGCAGCTTGATCGTTAAGATGCGTTTAAATGGCTACACCTTC	CASSLIVKMRLNGYTF
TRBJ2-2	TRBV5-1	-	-	TGCGCCAGCAGCCTCCGGGAGACCGGGGAGCTGTTTTTT	CASSLRETGELFF
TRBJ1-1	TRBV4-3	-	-	TGCGCCAGCAGCCAAGATGCGGGGGGGAACACTGAAGCTTTCTTT	CASSQDAGGNTEAFF
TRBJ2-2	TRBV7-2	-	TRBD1	TGTGCCAGCAGCCCTCCGGGACAGGTGGACTACGGGGAGCTGTTTTTT	CASSPPGQVDYGELFF
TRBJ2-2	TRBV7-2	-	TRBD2	TGTGCCAGCAGCAGACTAGCGGGGAACACCGGGGAGCTGTTTTTT	CASSRLAGNTGELFF
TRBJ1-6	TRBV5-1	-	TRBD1	TGCGCCAGCAGCCCAACGCGGGACAGCAATAATTCACCCCTCCACTTT	CASSPTRDSNNSPLHF
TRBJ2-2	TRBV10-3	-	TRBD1	TGTGCCATCAGGGGGACAGGGGAGACCGGGGAGCTGTTTTTT	CAIRGTGETGELFF
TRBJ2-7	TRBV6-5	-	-	TGTGCCAGCCGAAGACAGTTTCGCTCCTACGAGCAGTACTTC	CASRRQFRSYEQYF
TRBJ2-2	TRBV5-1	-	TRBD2	TGCGCCAGCAGCTACCGGACTAGCGGGGGCTCGAACACCGGGGAGCTGTTTTTT	CASSYRTSGGSNTGELFF
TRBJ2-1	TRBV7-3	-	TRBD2	TGTGCCAGCAGCTTAGTCGGCGGGGGTAGTTCATCCTACAATGAGCAGTTCTTC	CASSLVGGGSSSYNEQFF
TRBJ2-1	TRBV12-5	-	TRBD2	TGTGCTAGTGGTTTGACCGGGACTAGCGGACCAAATGAGCAGTTCTTC	CASGLTGTSGPNEQFF
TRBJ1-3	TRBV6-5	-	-	TGTGCCAGCCGAGCTACCTCTGGAAACACCATATATTTT	CASRATSGNTIYF
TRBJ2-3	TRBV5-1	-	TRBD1	TGCGCCAGCAGCCCCGGACAGGGCTATGATACGCAGTATTTT	CASSPGQGYDTQYF
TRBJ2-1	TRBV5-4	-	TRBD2	TGTGCCAGCAGCTTGATGACTAGCGGGTACAATGAGCAGTTCTTC	CASSLMTSGYNEQFF
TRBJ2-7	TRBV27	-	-	TGTGCCAGCAGCCTCTACCGACAGGGAGGTTCCTACGAGCAGTACTTC	CASSLYRQGGSYEQYF
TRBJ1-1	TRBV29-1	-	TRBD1	TGCAGCGTCGAGAACCCCGCCAGGGGGACTGAAGCTTTCTTT	CSVENPARGTEAFF
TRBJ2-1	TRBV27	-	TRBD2	TGTGCCAGCAGTTTACCTAGCGGGAGCTCTTTCCATGAGCAGTTCTTC	CASSLPSGSSFHEQFF
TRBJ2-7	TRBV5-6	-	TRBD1	TGTGCCAGCAGCTTGGGGGACAGTAACTACGAGCAGTACTTC	CASSLGDSNYEQYF
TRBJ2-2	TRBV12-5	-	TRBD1	TGTGCTAGTGGTTTGGTAACAGGGACAGGGAAGAACACCGGGGAGCTGTTTTTT	CASGLVTGTGKNTGELFF
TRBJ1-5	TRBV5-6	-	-	TGTGCCAGCAGCCATACTTCGGCGGGACGTCAGCCCCAGCATTTT	CASSHTSAGRQPQHF
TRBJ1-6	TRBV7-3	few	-	TGTGCCAGCAGCTTAACCAGGAACCAGCTCCACTTT	CASSLTRNQLHF
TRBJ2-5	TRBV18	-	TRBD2	TGTGCCAGCTCACGGCGGGAGCAAGAGACCCAGTACTTC	CASSRREQETQYF
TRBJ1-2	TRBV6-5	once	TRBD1	TGTGCCAGCAGCCGGGGACAGAACTATGGCTACACCTTC	CASSRGQNYGYTF
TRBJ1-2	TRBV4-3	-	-	TGCGCCAGCAGCCAAGTCCTTAATCCCCGCTATGGCTACACCTTC	CASSQVLNPRYGYTF
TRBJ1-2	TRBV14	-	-	TGTGCCAGCAGCCAAGGGGAGGTCCTTCGACACTATGGCTACACCTTC	CASSQGEVLRHYGYTF
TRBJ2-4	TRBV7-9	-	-	TGTGCCAGCAGCTTCTCCGCAGGGGCCAAAAACATTCAGTACTTC	CASSFSAGAKNIQYF
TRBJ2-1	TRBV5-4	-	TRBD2	TGTGCCAGCAGCCAAACTAGCGGGAGAGGCTTGGAGCAGTTCTTC	CASSQTSGRGLEQFF
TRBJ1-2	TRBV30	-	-	TGTGCCTGGAGTCATCAGGGTCGAAGTGGTGGCTACACCTTC	CAWSHQGRSGGYTF
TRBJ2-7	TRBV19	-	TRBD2	TGTGCCAGTAGTATAGGAGCGATTAGCGGGATGGGCGAGCAGTACTTC	CASSIGAISGMGEQYF
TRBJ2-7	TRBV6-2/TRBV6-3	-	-	TGTGCCAGCACCCCCTTATTTTCCGGGACAACTTACGAGCAGTACTTC	CASTPLFSGTTYEQYF
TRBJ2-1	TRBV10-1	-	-	TGCGCCAGCAGTAAAACTAGGGTAAATGAGCAGTTCTTC	CASSKTRVNEQFF
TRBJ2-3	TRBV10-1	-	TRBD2	TGCGCCAGCAGTGAGCAGCGGGGGGGCTCAGATACGCAGTATTTT	CASSEQRGGSDTQYF
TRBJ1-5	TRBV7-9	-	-	TGTGCCAGCAGTCCCGGGACAAATAGCAATCAGCCCCAGCATTTT	CASSPGTNSNQPQHF
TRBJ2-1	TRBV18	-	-	TGTGCCAGCTCACCACGGTCTAGCCTCAATGAGCAGTTCTTC	CASSPRSSLNEQFF
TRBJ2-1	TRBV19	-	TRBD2	TGTGCCAGTAGTATGTGGGAGGGGAGGCAGTTCTTC	CASSMWEGRQFF